Sequencing of this T cell receptor (beta chain) was carried out in a study of graft-versus-host responses after intestinal transplantation. Study observations and caveats: Within allografts, high graft-versus-host to host-versus-graft clonal ratios were seen among patients with graft-donor T cell macrochimerism.

About this clone: Antigen unknown.

Assay: immunoSEQ multiplex PCR; the TCRdb copy retains only in-frame clones and omits some. The sample lists 95,000 to 150,000 clones, over 85% seen once, with approximately 0.11% in the top ten. The CDR3 sequence is 15 residues long. Trimming removed 5 bases from V and 3 bases from J; junction bases left unmatched: 5. Germline loops: CDR1 SGHNT, CDR2 YENEEA. The chain is built from TRBV11-3 and TRBJ2-2; 8 bases align to TRBD2. The sequence was collected from a human donor who received an intestinal transplant. This material consisted of unstimulated CD4+ T cells sorted from spleen or lymph node cells, taken before intestinal transplant. The CDR3 DNA is TGTGCCAGCAGCCCCGGGAGGGGCCACACCGGGGAGCTGTTTTTT. Translated, it gives CASSPGRGHTGELFF.